One sample yielded the 25 T cell receptor beta chains listed below, sequenced in a study of T cell responses to AZD1222 COVID-19 vaccine. Assay: immunoSEQ multiplex PCR; the TCRdb copy retains only in-frame clones and omits some. There are 75,000 to 100,000 clones in the sample; more than 80% occur only once, and roughly 12% lies in the top ten. The source was peripheral blood, collected on day 0 of AZD1222 vaccination. All receptors come from an adult in good health.

The chain combines TRBV5-8 with TRBJ2-7; D uncertain. V was shortened by 2 bases and J by 0 bases, with 12 bases between the two germline ends. This CDR3 is 15 amino acids long. CDR1 and CDR2 from the germline V gene are SGHTS and YDEGEE. As DNA, the CDR3 is TGTGCCAGCAGCTTAAGGGTTGGAGTCTCCTACGAGCAGTACTTC. Translation gives CASSLRVGVSYEQYF.

The chain recombines TRBV15 with TRBJ2-4; 8 bases match TRBD1. V shed 5 bases and J 1 base; nucleotides not matched to a gene: 7. The CDR3 consists of 16 residues. The germline gives CDR1 LNHNV, CDR2 YYDKDF (reference sequence). CDR3 sequence (DNA): TGTGCCACCAGCCCACCGACAGGGGAGGCCAAAAACATTCAGTACTTC. It translates to CATSPPTGEAKNIQYF.

The chain joins TRBV19 to TRBJ2-3; D remains ambiguous. Germline loops: CDR1 LNHDA, CDR2 SQIVND (reference sequence). This CDR3 has 11 residues. Trimming stripped 5 bases from V and 3 bases from J, with 3 bases between. The CDR3: CASSLTDTQYF. The DNA for the CDR3 is TGTGCCAGTAGTCTTACAGATACGCAGTATTTT.

This CDR3 is CASSLPQETQYF. CDR3 nucleotide sequence: TGTGCCAGCAGTTTACCTCAAGAGACCCAGTACTTC. This chain connects TRBV27 to TRBJ2-5, with no clear D. This CDR3 contains 12 residues. The germline V gene encodes CDR1 MNHEY and CDR2 SMNVEV (reference sequence). Trimming left V 2 bases short and J 2 bases short, with 3 bases between.

The gene calls are TRBV7-3 and TRBJ2-5; no clear D gene. The CDR3 covers 14 residues. V was cut by 2 bases and J by 3 bases, with 10 bases left in between. Germline-derived CDR1 and CDR2 are SGHTA and FQGTGA. The CDR3 here is CASSLRATEETQYF. CDR3 nucleotides: TGTGCCAGCAGCTTACGGGCCACGGAAGAGACCCAGTACTTC.

This chain links TRBV6-5 with TRBJ1-1, with D perhaps TRBD1 (5 bases). Germline V CDR1 and CDR2: MNHEY, SVGAGI. The CDR3 has 13 residues. Trimming stripped 6 bases from V and 0 bases from J, with 8 bases between. CDR3 amino acids: CASRDNLNTEAFF. CDR3 in DNA: TGTGCCAGCAGGGACAACTTGAACACTGAAGCTTTCTTT.

Written as DNA, the CDR3 is TGTGCCAGCAGCCAAGATACCAGGGTTTGGAATGAGCAGTTCTTC. Amino acid sequence: CASSQDTRVWNEQFF. The chain combines TRBV3-1 (or the pseudogene TRBV3-2) with TRBJ2-1; maybe TRBD1 (5 bases). CDR1 is LGHDT, CDR2 YNNKEL, per germline (reference sequence). The CDR3 totals 15 residues. The V end was cut by 0 bases, the J end by 7 bases, with 13 bases between.

The genes are TRBV7-8 and TRBJ2-7, with TRBD1 identical over 7 bases. V dropped 5 bases and J dropped 0; count of bases not matched to a gene: 7. Germline CDR1 reads SGHVS; CDR2 reads FQNEAQ. This CDR3 is built from 15 residues. Here the CDR3 reads CASSERTGFSYEQYF. The CDR3 DNA is TGTGCCAGCAGCGAACGGACAGGTTTCTCCTACGAGCAGTACTTC.

The rearrangement uses TRBV6-5 and TRBJ2-7; tentative D call: TRBD2 (5 bases). This CDR3 spans 15 amino acids. Trimming shortened V by 5 bases and J by 3 bases, and 17 bases separated the two germline ends. Germline V CDR1 and CDR2: MNHEY, SVGAGI. The CDR3 region has the DNA TGTGCCAGCAGTCAAACCGGGGTTACCTTCTACGAGCAGTACTTC. Amino acid sequence: CASSQTGVTFYEQYF.

The chain links TRBV25-1 to TRBJ2-5; no clear D. Trimming left V 3 bases short and J 0 bases short, with 11 bases between. CDR1 and CDR2 from the germline V gene are MGHDK and SYGVNS. CDR3 length equals 15 residues. CDR3: CASSDGLKYQETQYF. CDR3 DNA sequence: TGTGCCAGCAGTGATGGCCTTAAGTACCAAGAGACCCAGTACTTC.

This clone showed up just once. The rearrangement uses TRBV11-3 and TRBJ1-2; weak D call: TRBD1 (5 bases). There are 13 residues in the CDR3. V dropped 1 base and J dropped 8 bases, with 11 bases sitting between them. Per germline, CDR1 SGHNT and CDR2 YENEEA. The CDR3 nucleotides are TGTGCCAGCAGCTTAGGTCCAGGGACCGGCTACACCTTC. Its protein product is CASSLGPGTGYTF.

V is TRBV5-4 and J is TRBJ2-7, with 8 bases identical to TRBD1. The CDR3 length is 14 residues. Germline V gives CDR1 SGHNT, CDR2 YYREEE (reference sequence). V shed 4 bases, J shed 0 bases, and the junction held 3 bases outside the gene matches. CDR3 in DNA: TGTGCCAGCAGCCATGACAGGGGCTCCTACGAGCAGTACTTC. This translates into CASSHDRGSYEQYF.

The V call is TRBV4-3, the J call TRBJ1-4; D is unresolved. Deletions cut 1 base from V and 4 bases from J, with 19 bases between. This CDR3 has 18 amino acids. CDR1 LGHNA and CDR2 YSLEER come from the germline V gene. CDR3 loop: CASSQAQSLGGYNEKLFF. The DNA for the CDR3 is TGCGCCAGCAGCCAAGCCCAGTCTCTAGGAGGGTATAATGAAAAACTGTTTTTT.

The chain joins TRBV20-1 to TRBJ2-7; 9 bases align to TRBD1. CDR3 length: 14 amino acids. In germline, CDR1 is DFQATT, CDR2 SNEGSKA (reference sequence). Germline trimming cut 3 bases from V and 6 bases from J; bases unmatched to any gene: 9. This CDR3 reads CSASGGQGGREQYF. The CDR3 DNA reads as TGCAGTGCTAGTGGGGGACAGGGAGGTCGCGAGCAGTACTTC.

The chain joins TRBV5-4 to TRBJ1-3, with D unresolved. V was clipped by 2 bases and J by 4 bases, with 13 bases between them. Germline CDR1 SGHNT, CDR2 YYREEE (reference sequence). This CDR3 has 15 residues. DNA for the CDR3: TGTGCCAGCAGCTTACCCGGGGTTGACGGAAACACCATATATTTT. Its translation is CASSLPGVDGNTIYF.

The rearrangement uses TRBV6-5 and TRBJ2-7; weak D call: TRBD1 (8 bases). This CDR3 is 11 amino acids long. The V gene's germline CDR1 is MNHEY and CDR2 SVGAGI. V was shortened by 10 bases and J by 7 bases, with 14 bases between the two germline ends. The chain's CDR3 is CATERDREQYF. DNA of the CDR3: TGTGCCACCGAGCGGGACAGGGAGCAGTACTTC.

A single count supports this clone. The V and J genes are TRBV7-2 and TRBJ1-6, with D maybe TRBD1 (6 bases). The germline CDR1 and CDR2 sequences are SGHTA and FQGNSA. Trimming left V 4 bases short and J 10 bases short, with 11 bases between. This CDR3 region has 13 residues. CDR3 nucleotides: TGTGCCAGCAGCTCAGGGGTAAGGTCACCCCTCCACTTT. Translated, it gives CASSSGVRSPLHF.

The chain links TRBV29-1 to TRBJ2-7; D is perhaps TRBD1 or TRBD2 (5 bases each). This CDR3 comprises 13 residues. Germline V lookup: CDR1 SQVTM, CDR2 ANQGSEA. V gave up 4 bases and J gave up 6 bases, with 16 bases separating them. The CDR3 region has the DNA TGCAGCGTTGCTTTAGGCCCTGGGGGCGAGCAGTACTTC. Amino acids: CSVALGPGGEQYF.

This chain uses TRBV5-4 with TRBJ2-7; 11 nucleotides line up with TRBD2. The CDR3 runs to 18 residues. Looked up from germline, CDR1 is SGHNT and CDR2 is YYREEE (reference sequence). V shed 0 bases and J 1 base; nucleotides not matched to a gene: 9. The CDR3 DNA is TGTGCCAGCAGCTTGGCGCTAGCGGGGGGTTTGACATCCTACGAGCAGTACTTC. Its translation: CASSLALAGGLTSYEQYF.

CDR3: CASSPPTPGVETQYF. The CDR3 DNA reads TGTGCCAGCTCACCACCGACACCAGGGGTGGAGACCCAGTACTTC. The V call is TRBV18, the J call TRBJ2-5, with D possibly TRBD1 on 6 matching bases. V was clipped by 0 bases and J by 5 bases, with 13 bases between them. Germline values: CDR1 KGHSH, CDR2 LQKENI. The CDR3 has 15 amino acids.

The genes are TRBV29-1 and TRBJ2-1, with D tentatively TRBD2 (6 bases). This CDR3 is 14 amino acids long. Per the germline V gene, CDR1 is SQVTM and CDR2 is ANQGSEA. V was cut by 7 bases and J by 2 bases, with 15 bases left in between. CDR3: CSASFGGAYNEQFF. The CDR3 DNA sequence: TGCAGCGCTTCCTTTGGCGGGGCCTACAATGAGCAGTTCTTC.

The chain combines TRBV4-1 with TRBJ1-4, with unresolved D. Germline V gene lookup returns CDR1 MGHRA and CDR2 YSYEKL. The CDR3 covers 15 residues. V lost 4 bases and J 8 bases, leaving 17 bases between the germline ends. Here the CDR3 reads CASSPPGSTPEKLFF. The CDR3 DNA follows: TGCGCCAGCAGCCCTCCCGGGAGCACTCCGGAAAAACTGTTTTTT.

This clone has only one observation. J is TRBJ2-5 and V is TRBV7-8; 10 bases map to TRBD1. The germline V gene has CDR1 SGHVS and CDR2 FQNEAQ. With V trimmed by 5 bases and J by 2 bases, 8 bases remained unmatched. The CDR3 runs 16 residues. The CDR3: CASSPRGTGDQETQYF. CDR3 nucleotides: TGTGCCAGCAGCCCCCGGGGGACAGGGGATCAAGAGACCCAGTACTTC. Filled out from reference TRBV7-8 and TRBJ2-5, the complete variable domain reads GAGVSQSPRYKVAKRGQDVALRCDPISGHVSLFWYQQALGQGPEFLTYFQNEAQLDKSGLPSDRFFAERPEGSVSTLKIQRTQQEDSAVYLCASSPRGTGDQETQYFGPGTRLLVL.

This clone was seen a handful of times. The J gene is TRBJ1-6, the V gene TRBV4-1; the match to TRBD1 covers 7 bases. Germline V gene sequence: CDR1 MGHRA, CDR2 YSYEKL. V shed 1 base, J shed 9 bases, and the junction held 12 bases outside the gene matches. This CDR3 is 17 amino acids long. The CDR3 DNA is TGCGCCAGCAGCCAAGGAAGACTAGGGGGCGCACGTTCACCCCTCCACTTT. The encoded protein is CASSQGRLGGARSPLHF.

This clone was detected only once. The V and J genes are TRBV15 and TRBJ2-1, with 8 bases fitting TRBD2. CDR1 and CDR2 from the germline V gene are LNHNV and YYDKDF (reference sequence). J lost 6 bases, V lost 2 bases, and 9 bases had no gene match. The CDR3 length is 16 residues. CDR3 DNA sequence: TGTGCCACCAGCAGACCTACCGGGACTAGGCTCAATGAGCAGTTCTTC. Protein product: CATSRPTGTRLNEQFF.